A single sample gave rise to the 25 T cell receptor beta chains below, sequenced in a study of control samples from healthy donors and cancer patients. Only in-frame clones appear in the TCRdb table, and some are missing; sequencing was by immunoSEQ multiplex PCR. The table records about 130,000 clones, about 95% of them present only once. Sequencing was carried out using blood. The receptors come from a man aged 30 to 39 in good health.

This chain uses TRBV19 with TRBJ1-5; no definite D call. CDR3 length equals 14 residues. Trimming took off 4 bases at V and 7 bases at J, with 14 bases between the two ends. CDR1 is LNHDA, CDR2 SQIVND, per germline (reference sequence). This CDR3 is CASSNTRPGQPQHF. In nucleotides, the CDR3 is TGTGCCAGTAGTAATACACGACCGGGGCAGCCCCAGCATTTT.

The chain has TRBV5-1 and TRBJ2-5; D not resolved. The V gene's germline CDR1 is SGHRS and CDR2 YFSETQ. This CDR3 spans 14 amino acids. The V gene lost 0 bases and the J gene lost 1 base, with 7 bases spanning the gap. The DNA of the CDR3 is TGCGCCAGCAGCTTGGAGGCAGGCCAAGAGACCCAGTACTTC. As protein: CASSLEAGQETQYF.

V and J are TRBV6-5 and TRBJ1-5; D is possibly TRBD1 (5 bases). The CDR3 sequence is 14 residues long. V was pared by 6 bases and J by 10 bases, with 19 bases between. CDR1 is MNHEY, CDR2 SVGAGI, per germline. The CDR3 spells CASRPTGATLPQHF. Written as DNA, the CDR3 is TGTGCCAGCAGGCCTACCGGGGCCACCCTCCCCCAGCATTTT.

The rearrangement joins TRBV6-5 to TRBJ1-2; 7 nucleotides align to TRBD1. Germline V lookup: CDR1 MNHEY, CDR2 SVGAGI. Germline trimming cut 4 bases from V and 1 base from J; bases unmatched to any gene: 6. The CDR3 extends over 15 amino acids. The CDR3 DNA sequence: TGTGCCAGCAGTTCTACAGGGGCGCTTAACTATGGCTACACCTTC. Translating it yields CASSSTGALNYGYTF.

The V and J genes are TRBV28 and TRBJ1-4, with D maybe TRBD1 (5 bases). Deletions cut 4 bases from V and 8 bases from J, with 17 bases between. Germline CDR1 reads MDHEN; CDR2 reads SYDVKM. The CDR3 covers 15 residues. The CDR3 sequence: CASSSTGAQHEKLFF. The CDR3 nucleotides read TGTGCCAGCAGTTCCACCGGGGCCCAGCACGAAAAACTGTTTTTT.

With regard to this clone: Germline and junction disagree at one end, which may indicate a read error. The chain joins TRBV4-2 to TRBJ1-4; D unresolved. From germline, CDR1 is LGHNA and CDR2 YNFKEQ. This CDR3 comprises 12 residues. CDR3 residues: CASSQAKEKLFF. In nucleotides, the CDR3 is TGTGCCAGCAGCCAAGCTAAGGAAAAACTGTTTTTT.

The genes are TRBV28 and TRBJ1-5, with D unresolved. Germline CDR1 reads MDHEN; CDR2 reads SYDVKM. CDR3 length: 13 residues. Trimming shortened V by 7 bases and J by 0 bases, and 7 bases separated the two germline ends. Here the CDR3 reads CASTLNSNQPQHF. CDR3 nucleotides: TGTGCCAGCACCCTCAATAGCAATCAGCCCCAGCATTTT.

The chain recombines TRBV10-2 with TRBJ1-1; no definite D call. Per the germline V gene, CDR1 is WSHSY and CDR2 is SAAADI. The CDR3 totals 14 residues. The germline V and J ends were trimmed by 3 bases and 0 bases, with 8 bases remaining between them. This CDR3 reads CASSEFQLNTEAFF. CDR3 DNA: TGCGCCAGCAGTGAATTCCAACTGAACACTGAAGCTTTCTTT.

The V and J genes are TRBV27 and TRBJ1-6; D gene uncertain. Germline CDR1 reads MNHEY; CDR2 reads SMNVEV (reference sequence). Trimming removed 2 bases at V and 0 bases at J, with 8 bases between. The length of the CDR3 is 16 residues. The CDR3, as DNA: TGTGCCAGCAGTTTAAGGGCGAACTCCTATAATTCACCCCTCCACTTT. This gives the protein CASSLRANSYNSPLHF.

This clone was counted once. The chain links TRBV4-3 to TRBJ2-7; no reliable D call. The germline CDR1 and CDR2 sequences are LGHNA and YSLEER. V lost 4 bases and J 2 bases, leaving 9 bases between the germline ends. CDR3 size: 13 residues. DNA for the CDR3: TGCGCCAGCAGCCCGGGCACGACCTACGAGCAGTACTTC. Translation gives CASSPGTTYEQYF.

This clone has only a few counts. This chain links TRBV27 with TRBJ1-1, with D maybe TRBD1 (6 bases). The CDR3 consists of 13 residues. Germline V gene data show CDR1 as MNHEY and CDR2 as SMNVEV (reference sequence). V dropped 4 bases and J dropped 5 bases, with 11 bases sitting between them. Written as DNA, the CDR3 is TGTGCCAGCAGTTCAGGGCAGGGGACTGAAGCTTTCTTT. This encodes CASSSGQGTEAFF.

The chain carries TRBV5-4 and TRBJ1-6, with D possibly TRBD1 on 5 matching bases. The CDR3 length is 14 residues. The V gene's germline CDR1 is SGHNT and CDR2 YYREEE (reference sequence). V lost 5 bases and J 7 bases, leaving 13 bases between the germline ends. CDR3 coding DNA: TGTGCCAGCAGGTTCGACAGCCTCAATTCACCCCTCCACTTT. This codes for CASRFDSLNSPLHF.

The chain couples TRBV19 to TRBJ1-1, with TRBD1 as a possible D gene (6 bases). The germline V gene encodes CDR1 LNHDA and CDR2 SQIVND (reference sequence). V was cut by 3 bases and J by 0 bases, with 20 bases left in between. CDR3 length: 18 residues. CDR3 protein: CASSMLPGGEIMNTEAFF. CDR3 bases: TGTGCCAGTAGTATGCTTCCGGGGGGCGAAATAATGAACACTGAAGCTTTCTTT.

The CDR3 DNA follows: TGTGCCAGCAGCTTCGGGGCCAAAAACATTCAGTACTTC. Protein sequence: CASSFGAKNIQYF. V gene TRBV7-2 combines with J gene TRBJ2-4; D unclear. The CDR3 sequence is 13 residues long. Trimming left V 3 bases short and J 1 base short, with 4 bases between. CDR1 is SGHTA and CDR2 is FQGNSA in the germline V gene.

The rearrangement uses TRBV6-4 and TRBJ1-1; D gene unclear. V lost 2 bases, J lost 5 bases, and 21 bases lay in between. This CDR3 has 17 amino acids. From germline, CDR1 is MRHNA and CDR2 SNTAGT. The CDR3 DNA is TGTGCCAGCAGTGACCGGAAGGGTCTGCTTTCGGGGACTGAAGCTTTCTTT. Protein product: CASSDRKGLLSGTEAFF.

The CDR3 reads CASSDRGGSEKLFF. The CDR3 DNA is TGTGCCAGCAGTGATAGGGGGGGTAGTGAAAAACTGTTTTTT. The chain employs TRBV6-1 and TRBJ1-4; a possible D gene is TRBD1 (6 bases). V lost 3 bases and J 7 bases, leaving 12 bases between the germline ends. This CDR3 comprises 14 residues. Per the germline V gene, CDR1 is MNHNS and CDR2 is SASEGT.

The V call is TRBV10-3, the J call TRBJ1-2, with a weak D call TRBD1 (6 bases). The CDR3 contains 16 residues. V lost 2 bases and J lost 1, with 14 bases in between. Germline CDR1 and CDR2: ENHRY and SYGVKD. The CDR3 nucleotides are TGTGCCATCAGTGAGAGTCTTTCGGACAGTAACTATGGCTACACCTTC. Protein: CAISESLSDSNYGYTF.

This chain uses TRBV5-1 with TRBJ2-2; D unresolved. V lost 7 bases, J lost 0 bases, and 10 bases lay in between. There are 14 residues in the CDR3. Germline CDR1 and CDR2: SGHRS and YFSETQ. CDR3 region: CASRTSANTGELFF. The CDR3 DNA reads as TGCGCCAGCCGGACGAGCGCGAACACCGGGGAGCTGTTTTTT.

The chain uses TRBV29-1 and TRBJ2-7, with TRBD2 matching over 9 bases. V was clipped by 5 bases and J by 4 bases; unmatched bases: 3. CDR3 length: 12 amino acids. Germline V gene lookup returns CDR1 SQVTM and CDR2 ANQGSEA. CDR3 loop: CSVPGLAYEQYF. As DNA, the CDR3 is TGCAGCGTTCCCGGACTAGCGTACGAGCAGTACTTC.

This clone turned up a few times. In nucleotides, the CDR3 is TGTGCCAGCAGCACAGGGTCGGGTTCACCCCTCCACTTT. Translating gives CASSTGSGSPLHF. J is TRBJ1-6 and V is TRBV11-2; D is perhaps TRBD1 (6 bases). This CDR3 has 13 amino acids. V was shortened by 5 bases and J by 9 bases, with 11 bases between the two germline ends. In germline, CDR1 is SGHAT, CDR2 FQNNGV. Full variable domain (remainder filled in from reference TRBV11-2 and TRBJ1-6): EAGVAQSPRYKIIEKRQSVAFWCNPISGHATLYWYQQILGQGPKLLIQFQNNGVVDDSQLPKDRFSAERLKGVDSTLKIQPAKLEDSAVYLCASSTGSGSPLHFGNGTRLTVT.

This clone was detected only once. This chain joins TRBV5-4 and TRBJ2-1; D is uncertain. The germline V gene has CDR1 SGHNT and CDR2 YYREEE (reference sequence). The CDR3 covers 15 residues. V was pared by 4 bases and J by 4 bases, with 15 bases between. The CDR3 DNA sequence: TGTGCCAGCAGCCCTATCGCGGCAGCTTACAATGAGCAGTTCTTC. It specifies CASSPIAAAYNEQFF.

The chain joins TRBV7-9 to TRBJ2-4, with TRBD1 identical over 8 bases. This CDR3 region has 19 residues. Germline lookup yields CDR1 SEHNR and CDR2 FQNEAQ (reference sequence). With V trimmed by 0 bases and J by 2 bases, 12 bases remained unmatched. CDR3 sequence reads: CASSLAPERTGTTKNIQYF. CDR3 DNA sequence: TGTGCCAGCAGCTTAGCCCCAGAAAGGACAGGGACGACCAAAAACATTCAGTACTTC.

V usage is TRBV5-6 and J usage is TRBJ2-5; possibly TRBD1 or TRBD2 for D (5 bases each). Germline CDR1 and CDR2: SGHDT and YYEEEE. Deletions cut 4 bases from V and 9 bases from J, with 16 bases between. This CDR3 contains 13 residues. CDR3 amino acids: CASSRDLLRAQYF. The CDR3 coding sequence is TGTGCCAGCAGCCGGGACCTCCTGCGTGCCCAGTACTTC. Filled out from reference TRBV5-6 and TRBJ2-5, the complete variable domain reads DAGVTQSPTHLIKTRGQQVTLRCSPKSGHDTVSWYQQALGQGPQFIFQYYEEEERQRGNFPDRFSGHQFPNYSSELNVNALLLGDSALYLCASSRDLLRAQYFGPGTRLLVL.

The V gene is TRBV19, the J gene TRBJ2-1, with 7 positions matching TRBD2. Germline V gene data show CDR1 as LNHDA and CDR2 as SQIVND (reference sequence). CDR3 length equals 13 residues. Trimming at V came to 7 bases and at J to 8 bases, leaving 8 bases not matched to a gene. CDR3 loop: CASTIWGGDEQFF. The CDR3 DNA is TGTGCCAGTACAATCTGGGGGGGAGATGAGCAGTTCTTC.

This clone was observed once. Here the CDR3 DNA reads TGTGCCACCTATGGACTAGCGGGGGGGCAGCCCCAAGAGACCCAGTACTTC. This translates into CATYGLAGGQPQETQYF. V gene TRBV10-3 combines with J gene TRBJ2-5, with 15 positions matching TRBD2. The CDR3 length is 17 residues. V lost 10 bases to trimming and J lost 1 base; unmatched junction nucleotides: 10. In germline, CDR1 is ENHRY, CDR2 SYGVKD.